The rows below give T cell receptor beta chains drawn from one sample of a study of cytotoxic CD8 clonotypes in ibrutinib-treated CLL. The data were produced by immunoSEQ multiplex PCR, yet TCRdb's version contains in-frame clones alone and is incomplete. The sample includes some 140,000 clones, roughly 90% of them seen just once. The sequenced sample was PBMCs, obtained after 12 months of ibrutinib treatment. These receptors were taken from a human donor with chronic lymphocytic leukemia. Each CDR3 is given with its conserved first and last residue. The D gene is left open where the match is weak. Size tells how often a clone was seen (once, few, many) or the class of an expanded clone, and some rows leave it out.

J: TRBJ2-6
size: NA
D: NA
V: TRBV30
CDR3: CAWSVLPHPSGANVLTF
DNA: TGTGCCTGGAGTGTTCTCCCCCACCCCTCTGGGGCCAACGTCCTGACTTTC

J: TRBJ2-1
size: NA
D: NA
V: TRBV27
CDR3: CASSLSRRAEQFF
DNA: TGTGCCAGCAGTTTATCCAGACGCGCTGAGCAGTTCTTC

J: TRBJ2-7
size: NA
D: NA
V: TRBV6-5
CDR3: CASSLQGIGEQYF
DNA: TGTGCCAGCAGTTTACAGGGTATCGGGGAGCAGTACTTC

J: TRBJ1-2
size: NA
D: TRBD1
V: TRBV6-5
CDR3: CASSNPGQAYGYTF
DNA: TGTGCCAGCAGTAACCCGGGACAGGCATATGGCTACACCTTC

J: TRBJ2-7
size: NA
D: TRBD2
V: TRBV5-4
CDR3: CASSLGTSGPYEQYF
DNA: TGTGCCAGCAGCTTGGGGACTAGCGGTCCCTACGAGCAGTACTTC

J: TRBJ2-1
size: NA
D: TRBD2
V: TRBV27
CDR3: CASSFGTSGNEQFF
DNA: TGTGCCAGCAGTTTTGGGACTAGCGGGAATGAGCAGTTCTTC

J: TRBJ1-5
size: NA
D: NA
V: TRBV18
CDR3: CASSPSGSRNQPQHF
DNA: TGTGCCAGCTCACCCTCGGGTTCCCGGAATCAGCCCCAGCATTTT

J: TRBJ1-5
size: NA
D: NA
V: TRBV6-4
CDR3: CASSEEGNQPQHF
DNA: TGTGCCAGCAGTGAAGAGGGGAATCAGCCCCAGCATTTT

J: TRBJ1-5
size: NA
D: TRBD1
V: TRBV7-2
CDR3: CASSFSTGVATQPQHF
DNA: TGTGCCAGCAGCTTTTCGACAGGGGTTGCTACGCAGCCCCAGCATTTT

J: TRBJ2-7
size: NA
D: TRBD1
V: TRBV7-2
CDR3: CASSALGQGYEQYF
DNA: TGTGCCAGCAGCGCCCTTGGACAGGGCTACGAGCAGTACTTC

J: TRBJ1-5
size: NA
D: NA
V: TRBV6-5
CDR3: CASSLWGGNQPQHF
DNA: TGTGCCAGCAGCCTCTGGGGGGGCAATCAGCCCCAGCATTTT

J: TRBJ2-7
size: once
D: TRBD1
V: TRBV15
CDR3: CATSRGGQATYEQYF
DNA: TGTGCCACCAGCAGAGGGGGACAGGCCACCTACGAGCAGTACTTC

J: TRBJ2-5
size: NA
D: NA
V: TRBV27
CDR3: CASSPADTRGETQYF
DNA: TGTGCCAGCAGTCCGGCCGATACCAGAGGAGAGACCCAGTACTTC

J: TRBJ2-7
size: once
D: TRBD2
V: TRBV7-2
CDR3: CASSQREGGTYEQYF
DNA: TGTGCCAGCAGCCAGCGGGAGGGGGGAACCTACGAGCAGTACTTC